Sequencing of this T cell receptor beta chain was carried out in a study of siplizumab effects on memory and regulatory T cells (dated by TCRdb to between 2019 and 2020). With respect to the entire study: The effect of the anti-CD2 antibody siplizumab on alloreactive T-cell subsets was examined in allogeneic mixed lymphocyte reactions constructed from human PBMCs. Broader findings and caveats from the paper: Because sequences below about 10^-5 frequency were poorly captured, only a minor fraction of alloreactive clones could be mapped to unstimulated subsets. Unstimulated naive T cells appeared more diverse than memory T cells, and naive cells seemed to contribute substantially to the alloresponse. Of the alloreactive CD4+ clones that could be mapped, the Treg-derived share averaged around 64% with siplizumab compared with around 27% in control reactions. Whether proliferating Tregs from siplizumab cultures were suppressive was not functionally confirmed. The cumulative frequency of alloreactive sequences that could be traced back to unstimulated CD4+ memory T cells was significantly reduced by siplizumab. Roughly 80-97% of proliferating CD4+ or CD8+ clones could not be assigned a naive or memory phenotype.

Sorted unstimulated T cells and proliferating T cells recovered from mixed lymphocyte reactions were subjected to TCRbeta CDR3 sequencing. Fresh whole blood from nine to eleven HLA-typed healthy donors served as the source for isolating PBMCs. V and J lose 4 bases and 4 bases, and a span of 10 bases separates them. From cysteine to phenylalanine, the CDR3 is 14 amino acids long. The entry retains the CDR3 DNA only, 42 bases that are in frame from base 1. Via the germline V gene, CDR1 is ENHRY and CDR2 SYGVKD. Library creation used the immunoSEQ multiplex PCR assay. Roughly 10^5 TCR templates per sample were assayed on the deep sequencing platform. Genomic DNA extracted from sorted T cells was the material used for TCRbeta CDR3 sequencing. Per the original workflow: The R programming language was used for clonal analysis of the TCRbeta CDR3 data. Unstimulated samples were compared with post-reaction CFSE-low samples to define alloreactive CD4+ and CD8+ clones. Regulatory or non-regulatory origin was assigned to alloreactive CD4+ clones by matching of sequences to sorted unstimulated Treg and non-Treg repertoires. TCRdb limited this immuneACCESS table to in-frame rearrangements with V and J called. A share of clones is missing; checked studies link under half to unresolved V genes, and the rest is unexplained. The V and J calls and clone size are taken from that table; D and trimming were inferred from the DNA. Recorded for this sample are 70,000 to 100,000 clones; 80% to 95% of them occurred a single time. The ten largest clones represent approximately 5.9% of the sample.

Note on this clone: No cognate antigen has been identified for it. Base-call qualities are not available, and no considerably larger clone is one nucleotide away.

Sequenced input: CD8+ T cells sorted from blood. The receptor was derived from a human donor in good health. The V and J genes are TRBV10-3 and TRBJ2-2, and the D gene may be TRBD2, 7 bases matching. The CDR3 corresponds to CAISAGEGTGELFF. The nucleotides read TGTGCCATCAGTGCAGGGGAGGGCACCGGGGAGCTGTTTTTT.